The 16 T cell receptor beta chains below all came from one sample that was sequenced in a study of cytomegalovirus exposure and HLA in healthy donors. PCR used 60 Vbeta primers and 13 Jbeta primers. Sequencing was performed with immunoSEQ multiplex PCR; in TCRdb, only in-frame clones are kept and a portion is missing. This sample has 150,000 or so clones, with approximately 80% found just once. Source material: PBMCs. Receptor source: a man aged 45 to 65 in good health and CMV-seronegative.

CDR3 nucleotide sequence: TGTGCCAGCAGCCCAGAAGGGGGCGGTGGAAACACCATATATTTT. Translating it yields CASSPEGGGGNTIYF. The chain employs TRBV7-6 and TRBJ1-3; 7 nucleotides align to TRBD1. The CDR3 totals 15 residues. V shed 5 bases and J 3 bases; nucleotides not matched to a gene: 7. Germline-derived CDR1 and CDR2 are SGHVS and FNYEAQ.

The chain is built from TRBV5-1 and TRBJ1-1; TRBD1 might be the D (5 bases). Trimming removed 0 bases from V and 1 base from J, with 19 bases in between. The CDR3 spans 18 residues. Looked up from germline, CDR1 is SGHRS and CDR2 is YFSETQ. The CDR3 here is CASSLAARLRDRNTEAFF. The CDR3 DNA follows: TGCGCCAGCAGCTTGGCGGCGCGACTCCGTGACAGGAACACTGAAGCTTTCTTT.

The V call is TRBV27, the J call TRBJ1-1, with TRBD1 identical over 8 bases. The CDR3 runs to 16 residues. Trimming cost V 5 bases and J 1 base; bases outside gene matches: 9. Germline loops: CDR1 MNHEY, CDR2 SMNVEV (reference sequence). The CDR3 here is CASSPRGGTGNTEAFF. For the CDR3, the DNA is TGTGCCAGCAGTCCCAGGGGGGGGACAGGGAACACTGAAGCTTTCTTT.

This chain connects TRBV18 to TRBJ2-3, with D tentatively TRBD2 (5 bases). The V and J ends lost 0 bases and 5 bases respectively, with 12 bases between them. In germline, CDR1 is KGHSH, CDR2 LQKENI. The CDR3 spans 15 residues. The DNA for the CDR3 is TGTGCCAGCTCACCACCGACGACCCGGGAAGATACGCAGTATTTT. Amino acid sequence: CASSPPTTREDTQYF.

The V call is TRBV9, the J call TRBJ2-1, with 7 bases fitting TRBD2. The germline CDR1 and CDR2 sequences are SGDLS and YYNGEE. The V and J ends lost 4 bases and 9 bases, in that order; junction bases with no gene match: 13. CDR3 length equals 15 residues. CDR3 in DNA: TGTGCCAGCAGCACTCTAGGGGAGGGGTTCAGTGAGCAGTTCTTC. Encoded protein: CASSTLGEGFSEQFF.

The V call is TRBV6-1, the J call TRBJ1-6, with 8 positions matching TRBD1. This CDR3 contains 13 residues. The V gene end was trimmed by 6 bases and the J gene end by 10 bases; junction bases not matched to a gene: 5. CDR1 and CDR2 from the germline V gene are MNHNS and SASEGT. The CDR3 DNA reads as TGTGCCAGCAGCGGACAGGGACGATCACCCCTCCACTTT. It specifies CASSGQGRSPLHF.

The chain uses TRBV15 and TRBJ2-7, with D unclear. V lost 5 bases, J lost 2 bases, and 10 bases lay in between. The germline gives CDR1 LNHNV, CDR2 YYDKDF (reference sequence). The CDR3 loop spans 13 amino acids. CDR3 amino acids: CATSAGLAYEQYF. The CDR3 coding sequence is TGTGCCACCAGCGCAGGCCTCGCCTACGAGCAGTACTTC.

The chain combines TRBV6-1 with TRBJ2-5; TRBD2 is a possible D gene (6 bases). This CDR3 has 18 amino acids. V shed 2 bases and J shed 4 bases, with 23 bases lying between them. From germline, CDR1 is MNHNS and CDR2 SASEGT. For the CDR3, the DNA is TGTGCCAGCAGTGAAATGGTTTTACGAGGGAGGCTCTCAGAGACCCAGTACTTC. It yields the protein CASSEMVLRGRLSETQYF.

The CDR3 is CASSFFSSGEQFF. Written as DNA, the CDR3 is TGCGCCAGCAGCTTCTTCTCATCCGGTGAGCAGTTCTTC. The J gene is TRBJ2-1, the V gene TRBV5-1, with unresolved D. The CDR3 runs to 13 residues. The V and J ends lost 2 bases and 9 bases respectively, with 12 bases between them. Germline V gene data show CDR1 as SGHRS and CDR2 as YFSETQ.

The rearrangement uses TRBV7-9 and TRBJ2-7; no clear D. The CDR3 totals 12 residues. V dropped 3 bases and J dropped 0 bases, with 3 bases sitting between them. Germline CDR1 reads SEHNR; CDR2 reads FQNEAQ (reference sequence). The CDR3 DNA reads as TGTGCCAGCAGCTTCCTCTCCTACGAGCAGTACTTC. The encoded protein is CASSFLSYEQYF. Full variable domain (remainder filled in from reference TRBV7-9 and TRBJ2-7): DTGVSQNPRHKITKRGQNVTFRCDPISEHNRLYWYRQTLGQGPEFLTYFQNEAQLEKSRLLSDRFSAERPKGSFSTLEIQRTEQGDSAMYLCASSFLSYEQYFGPGTRLTVT.

For the CDR3, the DNA is TGTGCCAGCAGCCGGTCCCAGGGACAGGGGGCAGTTGAAGCTTTCTTT. Residues: CASSRSQGQGAVEAFF. The chain uses TRBV5-5 and TRBJ1-1, with TRBD1 identical over 12 bases. Germline V gene sequence: CDR1 SGHKS, CDR2 YYEKEE (reference sequence). V dropped 4 bases and J dropped 7; count of bases not matched to a gene: 11. CDR3 size: 16 residues. Filled out from reference TRBV5-5 and TRBJ1-1, the complete variable domain reads DAGVTQSPTHLIKTRGQQVTLRCSPISGHKSVSWYQQVLGQGPQFIFQYYEKEERGRGNFPDRFSARQFPNYSSELNVNALLLGDSALYLCASSRSQGQGAVEAFFGQGTRLTVV.

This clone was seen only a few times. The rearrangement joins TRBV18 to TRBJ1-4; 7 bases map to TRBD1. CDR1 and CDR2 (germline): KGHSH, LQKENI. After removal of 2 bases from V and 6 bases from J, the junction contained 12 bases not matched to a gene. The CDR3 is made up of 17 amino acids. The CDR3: CASSPNGLGGSDEKLFF. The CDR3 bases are TGTGCCAGCTCACCAAATGGCTTAGGGGGCTCGGATGAAAAACTGTTTTTT. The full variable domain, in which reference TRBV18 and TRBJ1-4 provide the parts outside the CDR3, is NAGVMQNPRHLVRRRGQEARLRCSPMKGHSHVYWYRQLPEEGLKFMVYLQKENIIDESGMPKERFSAEFPKEGPSILRIQQVVRGDSAAYFCASSPNGLGGSDEKLFFGSGTQLSVL.

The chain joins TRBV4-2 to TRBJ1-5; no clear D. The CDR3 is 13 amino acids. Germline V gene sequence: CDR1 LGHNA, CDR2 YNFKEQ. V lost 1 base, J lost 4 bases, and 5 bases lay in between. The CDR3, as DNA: TGTGCCAGCAGCCAAGGAGGGAATCAGCCCCAGCATTTT. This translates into CASSQGGNQPQHF.

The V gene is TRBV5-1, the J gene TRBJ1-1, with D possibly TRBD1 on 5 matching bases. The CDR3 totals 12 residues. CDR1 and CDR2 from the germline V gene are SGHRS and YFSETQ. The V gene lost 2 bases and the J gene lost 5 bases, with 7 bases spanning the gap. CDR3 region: CASSFGGTEAFF. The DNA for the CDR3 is TGCGCCAGCAGCTTCGGGGGGACTGAAGCTTTCTTT.

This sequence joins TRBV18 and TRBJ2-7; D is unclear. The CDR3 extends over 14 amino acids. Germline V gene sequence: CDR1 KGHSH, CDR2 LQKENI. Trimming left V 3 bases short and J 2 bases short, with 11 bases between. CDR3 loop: CASSPSNVPYEQYF. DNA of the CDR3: TGTGCCAGCTCACCTTCCAATGTCCCCTACGAGCAGTACTTC.

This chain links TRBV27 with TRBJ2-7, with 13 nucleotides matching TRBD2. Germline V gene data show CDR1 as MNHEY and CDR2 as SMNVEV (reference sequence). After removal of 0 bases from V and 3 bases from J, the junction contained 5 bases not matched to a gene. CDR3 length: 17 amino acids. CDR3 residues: CASSLSWTSGSLYEQYF. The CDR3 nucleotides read TGTGCCAGCAGTTTATCTTGGACTAGCGGGAGCCTCTACGAGCAGTACTTC.